This record covers a single TCR beta chain. Its antigen is unidentified. This record comes from a study of T-cell memory formation after mild COVID-19. Study-wide context: Clusters were largely donor specific. Findings and limits, study-wide: The pre-infection memory compartment contained some responding clones, suggesting cross-reactive memory joined. Most CD4+ clones that shrank were in CM and EM, while CD8+ ones turned up in EMRA. The study found balanced CD4/CD8 in clones contracting day 15 to 85 and a CD4+ lean in later expanders.

TCRdb itself ran the 5' RACE reads through MiXCR, one entry per CDR3 protein. Among 70,000 to 100,000 distinct CDR3 sequences listed, about 12% were seen once. CDR1 and CDR2 (germline): MGHRA, YSYEKL. The CDR3 runs 15 residues. V was pared by 2 bases and J by 7 bases, with 9 bases of the junction left unmatched. The sequence came from an adult woman who had mild COVID-19 (a few samples of this study predate the infection). Cell type and time point are not known. The sequencing sample was made of PBMCs or a T cell subset sorted from them (not recorded which). The chain is built from TRBV4-1 and TRBJ1-1; TRBD1 agrees at 8 bases. The CDR3 region is CASSQRPGQGNEAFF. As DNA, the CDR3 is TGCGCCAGCAGCCAACGACCCGGACAGGGAAATGAAGCTTTCTTT.